These 30 T cell receptor beta chains were all obtained from the same sample, sequenced in a study of T cell repertoires in cytomegalovirus infection. Each CDR3 protein gets one entry after TCRdb re-called the reads with MiXCR. There are 570,000 or so distinct CDR3 sequences in the sample; 35% to 50% occur only once, and over 45% lies in the top ten. Their specific antigens are unknown. This specimen was cultured PBMCs, taken from culture after CMV antigen stimulation. The source is a human donor in good health (CMV status not recorded). Some clones in this sample may be carry-over from other donors' samples.

Only a few counts were recorded for this clonotype. The chain combines TRBV18 with TRBJ2-1; 7 bases map to TRBD2. This CDR3 region has 15 residues. Germline lookup yields CDR1 KGHSH and CDR2 LQKENI. V was pared by 3 bases and J by 7 bases, with 9 bases of the junction left unmatched. The CDR3, as DNA: TGTGCCAGCTCACCGAGGGCGCGGGAGCGGAATGAGCAGTTCTTC. It specifies CASSPRARERNEQFF.

The chain employs TRBV10-3 and TRBJ2-7, with 12 bases fitting TRBD2. Germline V gene lookup returns CDR1 ENHRY and CDR2 SYGVKD. V lost 10 bases to trimming and J lost 0 bases; unmatched junction nucleotides: 4. The CDR3 has 14 amino acids. CDR3 bases: TGTGCCACGTGGACTAGCGGGGACTCCTACGAGCAGTACTTC. This codes for CATWTSGDSYEQYF.

This clonotype turned up a few times. This sequence joins TRBV7-2 and TRBJ1-2; the D gene is possibly TRBD1 (6 bases). The CDR3 length is 15 residues. Germline CDR1 reads SGHTA; CDR2 reads FQGNSA. Trimming removed 1 base at V and 5 bases at J, with 14 bases between. The CDR3 DNA reads TGTGCCAGCAGCTTAGGCAGGGGAGTAAAATATGGCTACACCTTC. This encodes CASSLGRGVKYGYTF. Supplemented by reference TRBV7-2 and TRBJ1-2, the full variable domain reads GAGVSQSPSNKVTEKGKDVELRCDPISGHTALYWYRQSLGQGLEFLIYFQGNSAPDKSGLPSDRFSAERTGGSVSTLTIQRTQQEDSAVYLCASSLGRGVKYGYTFGSGTRLTVV.

The chain links TRBV19 to TRBJ2-1; 7 bases align to TRBD1. Trimming cost V 5 bases and J 6 bases; bases outside gene matches: 22. The CDR3 consists of 19 residues. Per germline, CDR1 LNHDA and CDR2 SQIVND (reference sequence). This chain's CDR3 is CASSYTDYITGQWVNEQFF. CDR3 sequence (DNA): TGTGCCAGTAGTTACACCGATTACATCACGGGACAGTGGGTCAATGAGCAGTTCTTC.

V gene TRBV6-8 combines with J gene TRBJ2-7; tentatively, D is TRBD1 (6 bases). Germline-derived CDR1 and CDR2 are MNHGY and SAAAGT. The CDR3 extends over 14 amino acids. Trimming shortened V by 4 bases and J by 3 bases, and 13 bases separated the two germline ends. CDR3 nucleotides: TGTGCCAGCAGTTTCCGGGACACATACTACGAGCAGTACTTC. Residues: CASSFRDTYYEQYF.

This clonotype turned up a few times. The chain joins TRBV28 to TRBJ2-7, with 8 positions matching TRBD1. Germline assignment: CDR1 MDHEN and CDR2 SYDVKM. CDR3 size: 14 residues. V dropped 8 bases and J dropped 5; count of bases not matched to a gene: 11. Here the CDR3 reads CASATRTGWHEQYF. For the CDR3, the DNA is TGTGCCAGCGCTACGAGGACAGGGTGGCACGAGCAGTACTTC. Variable domain in full (rest from reference TRBV28 and TRBJ2-7): DVKVTQSSRYLVKRTGEKVFLECVQDMDHENMFWYRQDPGLGLRLIYFSYDVKMKEKGDIPEGYSVSREKKERFSLILESASTNQTSMYLCASATRTGWHEQYFGPGTRLTVT.

Many counts were recorded for this clonotype. J is TRBJ2-3 and V is TRBV7-2; TRBD2 matches at 8 bases. The CDR3 loop spans 14 amino acids. CDR1 and CDR2 from the germline V gene are SGHTA and FQGNSA. After removal of 6 bases from V and 4 bases from J, the junction contained 6 bases not matched to a gene. CDR3 sequence (DNA): TGTGCCAGCAGAAGCGGGGGAGGTGCAGATACGCAGTATTTT. Protein: CASRSGGGADTQYF.

The chain is built from TRBV6-1 and TRBJ1-2; a weak D match, TRBD1 (6 bases). This CDR3 spans 15 amino acids. The germline V gene has CDR1 MNHNS and CDR2 SASEGT. V gave up 6 bases and J gave up 4 bases, with 18 bases separating them. This CDR3 is CASRLGGAQGYGYTF. CDR3 DNA sequence: TGTGCCAGCAGGCTCGGGGGGGCGCAGGGCTATGGCTACACCTTC.

This clonotype was detected only once. This chain's CDR3 is CASSQDSTSEQYF. The CDR3 DNA follows: TGCGCCAGCAGCCAAGATAGCACCTCCGAGCAGTACTTC. The chain has TRBV4-3 and TRBJ2-7; D gene uncertain. V was trimmed by 0 bases and J by 6 bases, leaving 9 bases between them. The CDR3 length is 13 residues. Germline V gene data show CDR1 as LGHNA and CDR2 as YSLEER.

This clonotype was counted once. The V call is TRBV2, the J call TRBJ2-1; 7 nucleotides agree with TRBD2. V was clipped by 7 bases and J by 8 bases; unmatched bases: 8. Germline V CDR1 and CDR2: SNHLY, FYNNEI. CDR3 length: 13 residues. CDR3 DNA: TGTGCCAGCACTTTGGACGGGGGGTATGAGCAGTTCTTC. It encodes CASTLDGGYEQFF.

The chain recombines TRBV6-6 with TRBJ2-5; no clear D gene. The CDR3 sequence is 13 residues long. In germline, CDR1 is MNHNY, CDR2 SVGAGI (reference sequence). V shed 5 bases and J shed 5 bases, with 12 bases lying between them. The DNA of the CDR3 is TGTGCCAGCAGTGAGGAGAGAAGGGAGACCCAGTACTTC. It encodes CASSEERRETQYF.

The chain links TRBV29-1 to TRBJ1-4; possibly TRBD1 for D (6 bases). The CDR3 spans 18 residues. Germline CDR1 SQVTM, CDR2 ANQGSEA. The V and J ends lost 4 bases and 7 bases respectively, with 28 bases between them. The CDR3 reads CSVGRETGIPPLIEKLFF. DNA of the CDR3: TGCAGCGTTGGTCGGGAAACAGGGATCCCACCCCTTATTGAAAAACTGTTTTTT.

In its sample, this clonotype was seen a few times. The rearrangement links TRBV5-1 to TRBJ2-2; TRBD1 matches 7 bases. V shed 2 bases, J shed 2 bases, and the junction held 3 bases outside the gene matches. The CDR3 length is 15 residues. Germline loops: CDR1 SGHRS, CDR2 YFSETQ. The CDR3 DNA follows: TGCGCCAGCAGCTTCGACAGGGCTAACACCGGGGAGCTGTTTTTT. This gives the protein CASSFDRANTGELFF.

This clonotype has a handful of counts. The chain carries TRBV7-2 and TRBJ2-1, with 15 nucleotides matching TRBD2. Germline loops: CDR1 SGHTA, CDR2 FQGNSA. The CDR3 contains 16 residues. After removal of 5 bases from V and 2 bases from J, the junction contained 1 base not matched to a gene. The CDR3 nucleotides read TGTGCCAGCAGCCGGACTAGCGGGAGGGCCTACAATGAGCAGTTCTTC. This translates into CASSRTSGRAYNEQFF.

This clonotype was counted only a few times. The genes are TRBV19 and TRBJ2-4; unclear D gene. This CDR3 has 16 amino acids. V was pared by 6 bases and J by 0 bases, with 15 bases between. The V gene's germline CDR1 is LNHDA and CDR2 SQIVND (reference sequence). CDR3 sequence: CASRPRTVLAKNIQYF. CDR3 coding DNA: TGTGCCAGTAGGCCAAGGACGGTGCTAGCCAAAAACATTCAGTACTTC.

In this sample, this clonotype turned up once. The chain employs TRBV20-1 and TRBJ1-1; unclear D gene. This CDR3 spans 15 amino acids. V lost 1 base and J 1 base, leaving 13 bases between the germline ends. CDR1 DFQATT and CDR2 SNEGSKA come from the germline V gene (reference sequence). This CDR3 is CSARGSLDKNTEAFF. CDR3 coding DNA: TGCAGTGCTAGAGGATCCCTTGATAAGAACACTGAAGCTTTCTTT.

A few counts support this clonotype. The chain is built from TRBV7-2 and TRBJ1-1; TRBD1 matches 9 bases. Losses at the gene ends were 3 bases for V and 10 bases for J; bases not matched to a gene: 3. Germline V gene lookup returns CDR1 SGHTA and CDR2 FQGNSA. This CDR3 has 12 amino acids. The CDR3 loop reads CASSLGTGRAFF. CDR3 DNA sequence: TGTGCCAGCAGCTTGGGGACAGGGAGAGCTTTCTTT.

This clonotype was seen a handful of times. This chain links TRBV6-6 with TRBJ1-5; maybe TRBD1 (6 bases). Between the trimmed V and J ends, which lost 5 bases and 0 bases, there was a span of 8 bases. Germline CDR1 reads MNHNY; CDR2 reads SVGAGI (reference sequence). The CDR3 is made up of 14 amino acids. The CDR3 here is CASSRQDSNQPQHF. The CDR3 DNA follows: TGTGCCAGCAGTCGACAGGATAGCAATCAGCCCCAGCATTTT.

This clonotype was picked up a small number of times. The chain links TRBV10-3 to TRBJ1-2, with D unclear. Germline CDR1 and CDR2: ENHRY and SYGVKD. This CDR3 has 14 residues. Trimming stripped 5 bases from V and 5 bases from J, with 15 bases between. As DNA, the CDR3 is TGTGCCATCAGTTCAGTTAGGAGTGGGTATGGCTACACCTTC. Translation gives CAISSVRSGYGYTF.

This clonotype was detected only once. The chain carries TRBV12-3 or TRBV12-4 and TRBJ1-1; 7 bases line up with TRBD1. The CDR3 is 13 amino acids. The trim removed 4 bases at V and 5 bases at J, leaving 4 bases unmatched. CDR3: CASSYMDRTEAFF. The DNA for the CDR3 is TGTGCCAGCAGTTACATGGACAGGACTGAAGCTTTCTTT.

This clonotype was recorded a few times. The chain uses TRBV7-2 and TRBJ1-6; 7 bases match TRBD1. V trimming: 2 bases; J trimming: 3 bases; junction bases outside the gene matches: 1. The CDR3 length is 15 residues. Germline-derived CDR1 and CDR2 are SGHTA and FQGNSA. This CDR3 is CASSLRQGYNSPLHF. Written as DNA, the CDR3 is TGTGCCAGCAGCTTAAGACAGGGCTATAATTCACCCCTCCACTTT.

The CDR3 sequence is CASSGESDAGPGEKLFF. CDR3 sequence (DNA): TGTGCCAGCAGTGGGGAGTCCGATGCCGGCCCCGGAGAAAAACTGTTTTTT. This chain links TRBV2 with TRBJ1-4, with D unresolved. V was trimmed by 4 bases and J by 8 bases, leaving 23 bases between them. The CDR3 runs 17 residues. Germline assignment: CDR1 SNHLY and CDR2 FYNNEI.

The chain carries TRBV29-1 and TRBJ2-4; 8 nucleotides agree with TRBD2. CDR1 and CDR2 from the germline V gene are SQVTM and ANQGSEA. CDR3 length: 13 amino acids. With V trimmed by 7 bases and J by 9 bases, 11 bases remained unmatched. The CDR3 nucleotides are TGCAGCGCCGGGGGGGGTTCGGGCAGCATTCAGTACTTC. Translated: CSAGGGSGSIQYF.

This clonotype was counted only a few times. The rearrangement joins TRBV6-1 to TRBJ2-3; D is perhaps TRBD2 (5 bases). The CDR3 loop spans 15 amino acids. Germline CDR1 is MNHNS and CDR2 is SASEGT. V dropped 7 bases and J dropped 2 bases, with 16 bases sitting between them. The CDR3 DNA reads as TGTGCCAGCACCCCTACCCGGGGAGTCACAGATACGCAGTATTTT. Its protein is CASTPTRGVTDTQYF.

This clonotype was seen more than once but under ten times. The CDR3 region has the DNA TGTGCCAGCACCCCCAGGGTGAACACTGAAGCTTTCTTT. Protein: CASTPRVNTEAFF. The chain carries TRBV7-9 and TRBJ1-1, with a weak D call TRBD1 (5 bases). This CDR3 is 13 amino acids long. V was clipped by 7 bases and J by 0 bases, with 9 bases between them. Germline V gene lookup returns CDR1 SEHNR and CDR2 FQNEAQ (reference sequence).

The chain is built from TRBV6-1 and TRBJ2-3, with D possibly matching TRBD1 (7 bases). The germline V gene encodes CDR1 MNHNS and CDR2 SASEGT. The CDR3 sequence is 16 residues long. Between the trimmed V and J ends, which lost 5 bases and 6 bases, there was a span of 21 bases. CDR3 protein: CASSYQGGGLWDTQYF. For the CDR3, the DNA is TGTGCCAGCAGTTATCAGGGGGGAGGATTGTGGGATACGCAGTATTTT.

In this sample, this clonotype turned up many times. This chain joins TRBV20-1 and TRBJ2-1; the D call may be TRBD1 or TRBD2 (6 bases each). Germline CDR1 reads DFQATT; CDR2 reads SNEGSKA (reference sequence). Deletions cut 3 bases from V and 7 bases from J, with 19 bases between. The CDR3 contains 15 residues. This CDR3 is CSARGGLNTINEQFF. The CDR3 DNA reads as TGCAGTGCTAGGGGGGGCTTAAACACTATTAATGAGCAGTTCTTC.

This chain connects TRBV2 to TRBJ2-7; 7 bases align to TRBD1. Germline assignment: CDR1 SNHLY and CDR2 FYNNEI. With 6 bases clipped from V and 7 bases from J, the junction kept 12 bases outside the gene matches. The CDR3 has 14 amino acids. The CDR3 DNA sequence: TGTGCCAGCAGCACACGACAGGGTTCACGGGAGCAGTACTTC. Amino acid sequence: CASSTRQGSREQYF.

Here the CDR3 DNA reads TGTGCCAGCTCAGGCGCGTACGCAGGCCAAAAACGTGGCTACACCTTC. As protein: CASSGAYAGQKRGYTF. This chain uses TRBV18 with TRBJ1-2; D not resolved. This CDR3 comprises 16 residues. V lost 5 bases and J lost 7, with 23 bases in between. CDR1 and CDR2 from the germline V gene are KGHSH and LQKENI.

The gene calls are TRBV12-5 and TRBJ2-2; D possibly corresponds to TRBD1 (7 bases). In germline, CDR1 is LGHNT, CDR2 FRNRAP. The ends were cut back, 4 bases at V and 4 bases at J, with 16 bases in the middle. The CDR3 loop spans 16 amino acids. The CDR3 is CASGSPAGQSTGELFF. CDR3 nucleotide sequence: TGTGCTAGTGGTTCCCCGGCGGGACAGAGCACCGGGGAGCTGTTTTTT.